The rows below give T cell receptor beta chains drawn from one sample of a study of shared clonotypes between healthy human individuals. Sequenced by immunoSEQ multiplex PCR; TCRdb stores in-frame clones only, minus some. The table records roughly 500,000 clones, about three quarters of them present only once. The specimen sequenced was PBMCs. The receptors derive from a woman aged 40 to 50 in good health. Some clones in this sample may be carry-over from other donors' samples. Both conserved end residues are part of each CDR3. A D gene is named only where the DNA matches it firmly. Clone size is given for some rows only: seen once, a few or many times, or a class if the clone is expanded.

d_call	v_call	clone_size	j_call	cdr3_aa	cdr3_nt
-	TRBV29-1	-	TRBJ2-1	CSVESGGGSNEQFF	TGCAGCGTTGAGAGCGGAGGGGGATCCAATGAGCAGTTCTTC
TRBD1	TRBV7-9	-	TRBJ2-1	CASSLRLGQGANEQFF	TGTGCCAGCAGCTTACGACTGGGACAGGGGGCGAATGAGCAGTTCTTC
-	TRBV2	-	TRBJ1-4	CASGRVEKLFF	TGTGCCAGCGGCAGAGTTGAAAAACTGTTTTTT
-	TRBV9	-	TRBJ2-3	CASSVSGHTDTQYF	TGTGCCAGCAGCGTAAGCGGACACACAGATACGCAGTATTTT
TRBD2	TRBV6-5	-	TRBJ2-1	CASRGLVYNEQFF	TGTGCCAGCAGGGGACTAGTCTACAATGAGCAGTTCTTC
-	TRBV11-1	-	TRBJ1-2	CASSLDTNLNYGYTF	TGTGCCAGCAGCTTAGACACCAACTTAAACTATGGCTACACCTTC
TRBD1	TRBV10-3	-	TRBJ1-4	CAISAGAGGLEKLFF	TGTGCCATCAGTGCTGGGGCAGGGGGCTTGGAAAAACTGTTTTTT
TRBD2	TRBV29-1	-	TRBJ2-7	CSTQGLAGGEQYF	TGCAGCACCCAGGGGCTAGCGGGAGGCGAGCAGTACTTC
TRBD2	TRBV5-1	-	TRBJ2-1	CASSLGTSGMDEQFF	TGCGCCAGCAGCTTGGGGACTAGCGGGATGGATGAGCAGTTCTTC
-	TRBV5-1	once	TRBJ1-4	CASSLSPAHPLTTNEKLFF	TGCGCCAGCAGCTTGTCTCCAGCACACCCCCTTACAACTAATGAAAAACTGTTTTTT
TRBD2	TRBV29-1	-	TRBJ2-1	CSVPGTSGRKFSYNEQFF	TGCAGCGTTCCCGGGACTAGCGGGAGGAAATTCTCCTACAATGAGCAGTTCTTC
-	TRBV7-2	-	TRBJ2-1	CASSSTLNPNEQFF	TGTGCCAGCAGCTCAACACTAAACCCCAATGAGCAGTTCTTC
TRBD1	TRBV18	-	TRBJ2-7	CASSPDRGNYEQYF	TGTGCCAGCTCACCGGACAGGGGAAACTACGAGCAGTACTTC
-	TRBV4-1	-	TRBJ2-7	CASSQGHGSSYEQYF	TGCGCCAGCAGCCAAGGTCACGGGAGCTCCTACGAGCAGTACTTC
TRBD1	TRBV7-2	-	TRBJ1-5	CASSATGDQPQHF	TGTGCCAGCTCGGCTACAGGGGACCAGCCCCAGCATTTT
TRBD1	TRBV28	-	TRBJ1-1	CASTSIGQGKTEAFF	TGTGCCAGCACCTCAATCGGACAGGGGAAAACTGAAGCTTTCTTT
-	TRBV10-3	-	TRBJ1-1	CAISESWGLQGERTEAFF	TGTGCCATCAGTGAGTCATGGGGATTACAGGGAGAGAGGACTGAAGCTTTCTTT
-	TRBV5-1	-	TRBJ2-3	CASSLEGRGPDTQYF	TGCGCCAGCAGCTTGGAGGGCAGGGGACCAGATACGCAGTATTTT
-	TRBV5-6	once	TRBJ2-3	CASSLGARQYITDTQYF	TGTGCCAGCAGCTTGGGAGCCAGGCAGTACATCACAGATACGCAGTATTTT
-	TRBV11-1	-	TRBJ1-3	CASSLPRGNTIYF	TGTGCCAGCAGCTTGCCGCGCGGAAACACCATATATTTT
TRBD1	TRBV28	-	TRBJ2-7	CASSPPTGTGAHEQYF	TGTGCCAGCAGTCCGCCTACCGGGACAGGGGCCCACGAGCAGTACTTC
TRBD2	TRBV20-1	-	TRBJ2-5	CSAQRGGPQYF	TGCAGTGCCCAGCGGGGTGGGCCCCAGTACTTC
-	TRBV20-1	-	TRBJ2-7	CSARDPPGQYF	TGCAGTGCTAGAGATCCCCCGGGACAGTACTTC
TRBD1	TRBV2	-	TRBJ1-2	CANHQQGLYTF	TGTGCCAACCACCAACAGGGGCTTTACACCTTC
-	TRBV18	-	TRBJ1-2	CASSIDTGSGYGYTF	TGTGCCAGCTCCATCGATACGGGTTCCGGCTATGGCTACACCTTC
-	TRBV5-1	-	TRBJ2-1	CASSLGPLGGHNEQFF	TGCGCCAGCAGCTTGGGCCCCCTCGGAGGGCACAATGAGCAGTTCTTC
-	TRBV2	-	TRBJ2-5	CASHVAAQETQYF	TGTGCCAGCCACGTTGCGGCCCAAGAGACCCAGTACTTC
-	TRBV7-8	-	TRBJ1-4	CASSLTVRATNEKLFF	TGTGCCAGCAGCTTAACCGTCAGGGCAACTAATGAAAAACTGTTTTTT
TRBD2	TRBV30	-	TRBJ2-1	CAWSGRAYNEQFF	TGTGCCTGGAGCGGGAGGGCCTACAATGAGCAGTTCTTC
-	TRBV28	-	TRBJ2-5	CASSSMGTSAFGETQYF	TGTGCCAGCAGTTCCATGGGGACATCGGCCTTCGGGGAGACCCAGTACTTC
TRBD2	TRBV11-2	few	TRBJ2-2	CASSQGTTRSGELFF	TGTGCCAGCAGCCAAGGGACTACAAGAAGTGGGGAGCTGTTTTTT
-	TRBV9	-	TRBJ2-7	CASSPGGTSAIYEQYF	TGTGCCAGCAGCCCAGGGGGGACTAGTGCGATATACGAGCAGTACTTC